The T cell receptor beta chain under discussion was sequenced for a study of blood T cells in healthy people across ages. Worth noting for this clonotype: Its antigen is undetermined.

With a J-beta primer mix and a sample-barcoded 5' primer, a second PCR ran about 7 to 12 cycles. Samples each returned at least 3 million CDR3-containing paired-end reads. TCRdb processed the 5' RACE reads anew with MiXCR; each CDR3 protein has one entry. The sample lists 730,000 or so distinct CDR3 sequences; less than 45% were seen once. Trimming took 7 bases from V and 3 from J, leaving 11 bases between them. CDR3 length equals 13 residues. The germline CDR1 and CDR2 sequences are MNHEY and SVGAGI. Broader study findings: A greater number of naive CD4+ cells and higher diversity distinguished long-lived donors from aged donors. Significant beta diversity loss was already apparent by age roughly 40, declining roughly linearly.

The TCR sequence derives from a man aged 80 or over in good health. Sequences were obtained from blood. The chain uses TRBV6-5 and TRBJ2-3; unclear D gene. CDR3 sequence reads: CASKKDTTDTQYF. CDR3 in DNA: TGTGCCAGCAAGAAAGACACGACAGATACGCAGTATTTT.